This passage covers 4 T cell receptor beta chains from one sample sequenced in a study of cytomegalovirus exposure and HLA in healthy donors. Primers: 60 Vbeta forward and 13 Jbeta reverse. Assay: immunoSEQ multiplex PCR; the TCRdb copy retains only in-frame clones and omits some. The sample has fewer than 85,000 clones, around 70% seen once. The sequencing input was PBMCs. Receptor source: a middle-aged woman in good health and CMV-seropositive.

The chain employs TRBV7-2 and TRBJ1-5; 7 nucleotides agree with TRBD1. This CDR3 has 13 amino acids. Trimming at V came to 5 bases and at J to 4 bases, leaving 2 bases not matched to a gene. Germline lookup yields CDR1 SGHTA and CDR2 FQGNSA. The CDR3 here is CASSLQGNQPQHF. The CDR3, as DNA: TGTGCCAGCAGCCTACAGGGGAATCAGCCCCAGCATTTT.

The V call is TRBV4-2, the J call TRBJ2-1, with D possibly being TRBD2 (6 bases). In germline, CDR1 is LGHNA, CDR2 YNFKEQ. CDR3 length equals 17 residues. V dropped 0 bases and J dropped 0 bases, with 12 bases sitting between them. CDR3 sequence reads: CASSQDRTGSSYNEQFF. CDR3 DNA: TGTGCCAGCAGCCAAGACCGGACCGGGAGCTCCTACAATGAGCAGTTCTTC.

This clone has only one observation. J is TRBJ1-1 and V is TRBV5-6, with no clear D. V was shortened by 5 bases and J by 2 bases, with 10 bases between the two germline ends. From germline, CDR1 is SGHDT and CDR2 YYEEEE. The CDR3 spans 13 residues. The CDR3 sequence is CASRRSINTEAFF. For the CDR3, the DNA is TGTGCCAGCAGAAGGAGCATAAACACTGAAGCTTTCTTT.

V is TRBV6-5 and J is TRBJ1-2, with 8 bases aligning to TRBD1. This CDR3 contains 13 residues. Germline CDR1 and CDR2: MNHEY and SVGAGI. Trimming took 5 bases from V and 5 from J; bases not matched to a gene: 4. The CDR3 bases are TGTGCCAGCAGTCAACAGGGGGTATATGGCTACACCTTC. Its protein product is CASSQQGVYGYTF.